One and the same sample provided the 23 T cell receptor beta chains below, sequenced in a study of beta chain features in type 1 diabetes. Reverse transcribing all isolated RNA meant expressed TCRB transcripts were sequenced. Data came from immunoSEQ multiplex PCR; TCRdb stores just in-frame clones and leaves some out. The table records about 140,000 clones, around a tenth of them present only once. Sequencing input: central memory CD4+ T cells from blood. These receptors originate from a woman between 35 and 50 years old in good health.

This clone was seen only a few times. The DNA for the CDR3 is TGTGCCAGCAGGTTGACCGGGACAGGGTTCACCGGGGAGCTGTTTTTT. It encodes CASRLTGTGFTGELFF. V is TRBV14 and J is TRBJ2-2; 9 bases map to TRBD1. V was clipped by 6 bases and J by 4 bases; unmatched bases: 9. Germline V gene data show CDR1 as SGHDN and CDR2 as FVKESK. The length of the CDR3 is 16 residues.

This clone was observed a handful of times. As DNA, the CDR3 is TGTGCCAGCAGTTGGGACAGGGCTGGGGCCAACGTCCTGACTTTC. Translation: CASSWDRAGANVLTF. This chain joins TRBV6-1 and TRBJ2-6, with 9 bases lining up with TRBD1. Germline values: CDR1 MNHNS, CDR2 SASEGT. V dropped 5 bases and J dropped 2; count of bases not matched to a gene: 1. The CDR3 extends over 15 amino acids.

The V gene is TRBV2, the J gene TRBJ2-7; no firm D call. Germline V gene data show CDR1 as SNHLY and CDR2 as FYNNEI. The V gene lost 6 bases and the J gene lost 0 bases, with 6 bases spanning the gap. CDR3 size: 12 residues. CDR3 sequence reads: CASSSASYEQYF. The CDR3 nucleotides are TGTGCCAGCAGCAGTGCCTCCTACGAGCAGTACTTC. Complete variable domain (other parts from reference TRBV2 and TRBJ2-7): EPEVTQTPSHQVTQMGQEVILRCVPISNHLYFYWYRQILGQKVEFLVSFYNNEISEKSEIFDDQFSVERPDGSNFTLKIRSTKLEDSAMYFCASSSASYEQYFGPGTRLTVT.

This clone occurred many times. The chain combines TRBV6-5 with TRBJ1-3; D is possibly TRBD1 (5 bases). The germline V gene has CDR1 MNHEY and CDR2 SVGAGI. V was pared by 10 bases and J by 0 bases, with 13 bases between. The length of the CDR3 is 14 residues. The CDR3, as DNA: TGTGCCACCCAGGGAGGTACCTCTGGAAACACCATATATTTT. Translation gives CATQGGTSGNTIYF.

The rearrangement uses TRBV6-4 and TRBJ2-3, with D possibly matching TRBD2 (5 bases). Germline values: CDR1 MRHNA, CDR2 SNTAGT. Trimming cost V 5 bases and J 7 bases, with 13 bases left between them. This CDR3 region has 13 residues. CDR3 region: CASSPDGVYTQYF. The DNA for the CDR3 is TGTGCCAGCAGTCCAGACGGGGTATATACGCAGTATTTT.

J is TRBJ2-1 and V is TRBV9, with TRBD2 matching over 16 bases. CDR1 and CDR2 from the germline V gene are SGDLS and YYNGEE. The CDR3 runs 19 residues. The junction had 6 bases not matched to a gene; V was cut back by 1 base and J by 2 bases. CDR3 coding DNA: TGTGCCAGCAGCGTACAGGCCGGGACTAGCGGGGGGGCCTACAATGAGCAGTTCTTC. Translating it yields CASSVQAGTSGGAYNEQFF.

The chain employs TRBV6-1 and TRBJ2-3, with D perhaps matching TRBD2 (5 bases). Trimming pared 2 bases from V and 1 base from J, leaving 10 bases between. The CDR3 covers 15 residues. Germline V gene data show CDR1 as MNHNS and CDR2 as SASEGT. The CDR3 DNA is TGTGCCAGCAGTGAACGGAGCGGCCGCACAGATACGCAGTATTTT. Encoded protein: CASSERSGRTDTQYF.

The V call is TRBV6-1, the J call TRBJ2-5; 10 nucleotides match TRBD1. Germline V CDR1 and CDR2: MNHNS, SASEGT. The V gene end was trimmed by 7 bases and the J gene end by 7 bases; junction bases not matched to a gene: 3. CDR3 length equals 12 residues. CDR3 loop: CASTTGGGTQYF. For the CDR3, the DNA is TGTGCCAGCACGACAGGGGGCGGGACCCAGTACTTC.

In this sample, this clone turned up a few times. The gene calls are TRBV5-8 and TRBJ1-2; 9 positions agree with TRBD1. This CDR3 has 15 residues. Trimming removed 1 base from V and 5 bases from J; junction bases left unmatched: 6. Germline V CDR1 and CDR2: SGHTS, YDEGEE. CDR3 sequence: CASSLPGQGTYGYTF. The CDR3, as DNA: TGTGCCAGCAGCTTGCCGGGACAGGGCACATATGGCTACACCTTC.

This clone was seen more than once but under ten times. In DNA, the CDR3 is TGCGCCAGCAGCTTCCGGGACCAAGAGACCCAGTACTTC. Its translation: CASSFRDQETQYF. The chain is built from TRBV5-1 and TRBJ2-5; D not resolved. V lost 2 bases and J 0 bases, leaving 5 bases between the germline ends. Germline CDR1 and CDR2: SGHRS and YFSETQ. The CDR3 spans 13 residues.

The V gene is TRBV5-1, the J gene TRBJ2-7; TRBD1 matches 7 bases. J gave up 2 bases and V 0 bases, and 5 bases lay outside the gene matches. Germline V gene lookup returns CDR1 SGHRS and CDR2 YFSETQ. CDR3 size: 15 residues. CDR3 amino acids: CASSLAATGTYEQYF. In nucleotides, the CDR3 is TGCGCCAGCAGCTTGGCCGCGACAGGGACCTACGAGCAGTACTTC.

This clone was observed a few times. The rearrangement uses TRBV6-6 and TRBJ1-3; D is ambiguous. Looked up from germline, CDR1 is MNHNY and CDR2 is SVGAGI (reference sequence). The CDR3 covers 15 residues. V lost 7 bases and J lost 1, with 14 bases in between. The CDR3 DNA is TGTGCCAGCATCACGGGATCCAAATCTGGAAACACCATATATTTT. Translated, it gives CASITGSKSGNTIYF.

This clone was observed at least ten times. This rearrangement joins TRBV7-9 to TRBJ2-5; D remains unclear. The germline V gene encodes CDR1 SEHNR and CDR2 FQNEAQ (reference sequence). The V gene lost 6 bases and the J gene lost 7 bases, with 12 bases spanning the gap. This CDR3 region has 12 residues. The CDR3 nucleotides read TGTGCCAGCAGTTCGCAGTCATGGACCCAGTACTTC. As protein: CASSSQSWTQYF.

The DNA for the CDR3 is TGCGCCAGCAGCCCCGACGGGAGCTCCTATAATTCACCCCTCCACTTT. This encodes CASSPDGSSYNSPLHF. This sequence joins TRBV5-1 and TRBJ1-6; D is undetermined. Trimming shortened V by 4 bases and J by 0 bases, and 11 bases separated the two germline ends. CDR3 size: 16 residues. Germline V gene lookup returns CDR1 SGHRS and CDR2 YFSETQ.

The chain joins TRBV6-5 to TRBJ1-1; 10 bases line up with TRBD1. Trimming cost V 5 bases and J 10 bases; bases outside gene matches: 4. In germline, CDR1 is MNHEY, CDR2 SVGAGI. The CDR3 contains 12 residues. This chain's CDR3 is CASSQTGGRAFF. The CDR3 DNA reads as TGTGCCAGCAGTCAGACAGGGGGCCGAGCTTTCTTT.

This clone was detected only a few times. The DNA for the CDR3 is TGTGCCAGCAGCTTAATGGGCGATACGCAGTATTTT. As protein: CASSLMGDTQYF. The rearrangement joins TRBV7-8 to TRBJ2-3; D is unclear. Looked up from germline, CDR1 is SGHVS and CDR2 is FQNEAQ. V lost 2 bases, J lost 6 bases, and 6 bases lay in between. CDR3 length equals 12 residues.

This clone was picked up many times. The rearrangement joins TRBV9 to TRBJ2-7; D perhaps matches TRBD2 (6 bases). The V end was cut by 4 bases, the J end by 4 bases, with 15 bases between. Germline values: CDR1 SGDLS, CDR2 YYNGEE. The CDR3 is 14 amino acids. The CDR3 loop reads CASSPTQRAYEQYF. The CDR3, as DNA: TGTGCCAGCAGCCCTACACAGCGGGCATACGAGCAGTACTTC.

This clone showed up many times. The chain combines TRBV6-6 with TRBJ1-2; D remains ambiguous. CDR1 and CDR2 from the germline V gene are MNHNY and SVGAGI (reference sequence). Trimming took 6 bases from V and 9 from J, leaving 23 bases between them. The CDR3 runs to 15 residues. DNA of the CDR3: TGTGCCAGCAGCTATTACTCCGGCCCCTCGACAAGCTACACCTTC. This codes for CASSYYSGPSTSYTF.

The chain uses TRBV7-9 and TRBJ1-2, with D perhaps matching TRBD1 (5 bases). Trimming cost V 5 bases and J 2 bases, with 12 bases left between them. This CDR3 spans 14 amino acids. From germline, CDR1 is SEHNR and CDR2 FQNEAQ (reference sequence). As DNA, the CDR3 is TGTGCCAGCAGCCAAGGATCAGGGAACTATGGCTACACCTTC. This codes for CASSQGSGNYGYTF.

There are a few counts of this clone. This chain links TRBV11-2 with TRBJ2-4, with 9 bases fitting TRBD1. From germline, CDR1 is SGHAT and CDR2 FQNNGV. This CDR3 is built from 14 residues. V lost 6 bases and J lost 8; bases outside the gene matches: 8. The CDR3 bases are TGTGCCAGCAGACCCGGGACAGGGAATTACATTCAGTACTTC. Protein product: CASRPGTGNYIQYF. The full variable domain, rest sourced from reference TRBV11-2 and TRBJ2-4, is EAGVAQSPRYKIIEKRQSVAFWCNPISGHATLYWYQQILGQGPKLLIQFQNNGVVDDSQLPKDRFSAERLKGVDSTLKIQPAKLEDSAVYLCASRPGTGNYIQYFGAGTRLSVL.

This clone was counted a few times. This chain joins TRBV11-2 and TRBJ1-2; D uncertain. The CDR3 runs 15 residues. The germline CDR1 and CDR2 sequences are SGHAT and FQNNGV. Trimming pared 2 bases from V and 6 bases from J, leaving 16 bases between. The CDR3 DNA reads TGTGCCAGCAGCTTAAGTTACACGCCGGAGGATGGCTACACCTTC. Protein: CASSLSYTPEDGYTF.

As DNA, the CDR3 is TGTGCCATCAGTGAGCTCACTAGCTTCGAGCAGTACTTC. This gives the protein CAISELTSFEQYF. The V gene is TRBV10-3, the J gene TRBJ2-7; tentatively, D is TRBD2 (6 bases). The V gene lost 2 bases and the J gene lost 6 bases, with 11 bases spanning the gap. The CDR3 is 13 amino acids. From germline, CDR1 is ENHRY and CDR2 SYGVKD.

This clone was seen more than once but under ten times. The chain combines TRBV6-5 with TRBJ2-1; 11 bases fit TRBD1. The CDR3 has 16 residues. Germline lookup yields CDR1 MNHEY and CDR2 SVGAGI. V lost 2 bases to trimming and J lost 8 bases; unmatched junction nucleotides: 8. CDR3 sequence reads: CASSYPLGTGGHEQFF. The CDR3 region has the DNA TGTGCCAGCAGTTACCCCCTGGGGACAGGGGGTCATGAGCAGTTCTTC.